The T cell receptor (beta chain) under discussion was sequenced for a study of T cell repertoires in ileal Crohn's disease. Study background: At surgery, 30% to 35% of patients smoked, with median disease duration 7.9 years. About half of patients got postoperative therapy: around 10 thiopurines, around 20 anti-TNF.

Findings and caveats of the study: Active smokers at surgery had more clonal expansions than non-smokers.

Germline loops: CDR1 MNHEY, CDR2 SVGAGI. The V gene lost 6 bases and the J gene lost 9 bases, with 18 bases spanning the gap. The CDR3 has 15 residues. Clones were sequenced by immunoSEQ multiplex PCR, and TCRdb holds only the in-frame ones, with some missing. The repertoire holds thousands of clones, with roughly 71% as singletons. A word on this clone: No antigen is known for it.

This clonotype originated in an adult with Crohn's disease. The chain links TRBV6-5 to TRBJ1-6; no clear D. The sequencing input was ileal tissue. The CDR3 is CASSRGSGITSPLHF. In nucleotides, the CDR3 is TGTGCCAGCAGCCGAGGCTCCGGGATAACTTCACCCCTCCACTTT.